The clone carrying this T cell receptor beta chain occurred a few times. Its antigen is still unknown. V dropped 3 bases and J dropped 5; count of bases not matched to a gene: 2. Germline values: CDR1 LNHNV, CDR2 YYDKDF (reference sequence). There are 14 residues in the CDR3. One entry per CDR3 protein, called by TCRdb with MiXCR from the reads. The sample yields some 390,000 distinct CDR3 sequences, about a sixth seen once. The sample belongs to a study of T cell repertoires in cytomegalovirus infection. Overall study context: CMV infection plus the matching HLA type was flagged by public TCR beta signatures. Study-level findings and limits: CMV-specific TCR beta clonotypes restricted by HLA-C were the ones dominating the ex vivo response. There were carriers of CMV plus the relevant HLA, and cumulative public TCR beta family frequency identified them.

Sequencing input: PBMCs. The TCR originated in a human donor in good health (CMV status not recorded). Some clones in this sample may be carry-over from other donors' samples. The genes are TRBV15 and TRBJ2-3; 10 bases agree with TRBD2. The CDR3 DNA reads TGTGCCACCAGCAGGGGGACTAGCGTAGATACGCAGTATTTT. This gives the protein CATSRGTSVDTQYF. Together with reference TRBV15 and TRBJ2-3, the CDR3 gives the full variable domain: DAMVIQNPRYQVTQFGKPVTLSCSQTLNHNVMYWYQQKSSQAPKLLFHYYDKDFNNEADTPDNFQSRRPNTSFCFLDIRSPGLGDTAMYLCATSRGTSVDTQYFGPGTRLTVL.